This is a list of T cell receptor beta chains from one sample in a study of response to subunit inactivated influenza vaccine. TCRdb reanalysed the RT-PCR reads using MiXCR and keeps one entry per CDR3 protein. The sample holds 250,000 to 350,000 distinct CDR3 sequences, about 20% seen once. This material consisted of PBMCs from blood, taken less than 22 months after vaccination. These receptors were obtained from a man aged 50-75 years who received an inactivated influenza vaccine. Each CDR3 is given with its conserved first and last residue. D genes are given only for firm matches. Clone size is shown for a subset of rows, as once, few, many or a class of expanded clone.

j_call | clone_size | d_call | v_call | cdr3_aa | cdr3_nt
TRBJ2-2 | few | . | TRBV9 | CASSVGQTTGELFF | TGTGCCAGCAGCGTGGGACAAACCACCGGGGAGCTGTTTTTT
TRBJ1-1 | many | . | TRBV24-1 | CATSDPGTGNTEAFF | TGTGCCACCAGTGACCCCGGGACGGGGAACACTGAAGCTTTCTTT
TRBJ2-5 | . | . | TRBV19 | CASSMGLVSETQYF | TGTGCCAGTAGTATGGGCTTAGTAAGCGAGACCCAGTACTTC
TRBJ1-1 | few | . | TRBV6-1 | CASSELPAGLATEAFF | TGTGCCAGCAGTGAACTCCCGGCGGGCCTGGCCACTGAAGCTTTCTTT
TRBJ1-2 | few | TRBD1 | TRBV27 | CASSLYQGDIYGYTF | TGTGCCAGCAGTTTGTATCAGGGGGACATCTATGGCTACACCTTC
TRBJ2-7 | many | TRBD2 | TRBV3-1 | CASRTASGGAREQYF | TGTGCCAGCAGGACCGCTAGCGGGGGGGCTCGCGAGCAGTACTTC
TRBJ2-1 | few | TRBD2 | TRBV5-1 | CASSSLPPSGAYNEQFF | TGCGCCAGCAGCTCGCTCCCCCCTAGCGGGGCCTACAATGAGCAGTTCTTC
TRBJ1-2 | . | . | TRBV3-1 | CASSQGGGGPTHGYTF | TGTGCCAGCAGCCAAGGGGGGGGAGGACCCACCCATGGCTACACCTTC
TRBJ1-4 | many | . | TRBV3-1 | CASSPQYGPANEKLFF | TGTGCCAGCAGCCCCCAATACGGTCCAGCGAATGAAAAACTGTTTTTT
TRBJ1-6 | . | . | TRBV18 | CASSPRGDGNSPLHF | TGTGCCAGCTCACCACGGGGGGACGGAAATTCACCCCTCCACTTT
TRBJ1-1 | few | . | TRBV20-1 | CSALRLNTEAFF | TGCAGTGCTTTACGGTTGAACACTGAAGCTTTCTTT
TRBJ1-1 | once | . | TRBV7-2 | CASSTTVLSEAFF | TGTGCCAGCAGCACGACAGTACTCTCTGAAGCTTTCTTT
TRBJ1-5 | . | . | TRBV7-2 | CASSFDRSSNQPQHF | TGTGCCAGCAGCTTCGACAGGTCAAGCAATCAGCCCCAGCATTTT
TRBJ2-1 | . | . | TRBV6-2/TRBV6-3 | CASSFVQAEKFF | TGTGCCAGCAGTTTTGTGCAGGCTGAGAAGTTCTTC
TRBJ1-1 | many | . | TRBV29-1 | CSATEAFF | TGCAGCGCTACTGAAGCTTTCTTT
TRBJ2-7 | . | . | TRBV27 | CASSRTGMFYEQYF | TGTGCCAGCAGTCGAACCGGGATGTTCTACGAGCAGTACTTC
TRBJ1-1 | . | TRBD1 | TRBV12-3/TRBV12-4 | CASSLFNLQGSEAFF | TGTGCCAGCAGCCTATTCAATCTACAGGGGTCTGAAGCTTTCTTT